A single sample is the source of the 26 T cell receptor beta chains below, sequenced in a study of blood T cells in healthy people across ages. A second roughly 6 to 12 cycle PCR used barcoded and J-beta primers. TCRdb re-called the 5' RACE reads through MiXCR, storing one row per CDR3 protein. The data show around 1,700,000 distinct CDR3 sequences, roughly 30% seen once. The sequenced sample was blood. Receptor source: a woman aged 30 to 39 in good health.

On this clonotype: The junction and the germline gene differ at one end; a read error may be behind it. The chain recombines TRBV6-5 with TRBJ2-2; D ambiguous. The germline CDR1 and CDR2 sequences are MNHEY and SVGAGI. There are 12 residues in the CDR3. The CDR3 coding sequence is TGTGCCAGCTCTCAGAACGCCGGGGAGCTGTTTTTT. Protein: CASSQNAGELFF.

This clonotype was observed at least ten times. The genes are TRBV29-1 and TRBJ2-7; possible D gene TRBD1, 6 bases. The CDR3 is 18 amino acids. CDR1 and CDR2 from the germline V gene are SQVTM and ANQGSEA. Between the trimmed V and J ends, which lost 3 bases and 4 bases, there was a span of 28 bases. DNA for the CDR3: TGCAGCGTTGACGGCCGGGACACGAGTCGACCGGGCGGTTACGAGCAGTACTTC. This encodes CSVDGRDTSRPGGYEQYF.

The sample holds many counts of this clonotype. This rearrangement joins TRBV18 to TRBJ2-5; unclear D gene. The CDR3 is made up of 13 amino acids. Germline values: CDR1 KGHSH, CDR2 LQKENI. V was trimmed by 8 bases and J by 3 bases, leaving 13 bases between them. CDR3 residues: CASSPSREETQYF. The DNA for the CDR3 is TGTGCCAGCAGCCCTTCAAGGGAAGAGACCCAGTACTTC.

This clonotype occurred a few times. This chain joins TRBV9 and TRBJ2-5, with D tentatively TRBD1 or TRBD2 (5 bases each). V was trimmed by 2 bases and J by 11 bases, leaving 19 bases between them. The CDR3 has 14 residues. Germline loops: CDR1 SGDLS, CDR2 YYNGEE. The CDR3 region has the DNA TGTGCCAGCAGCGTCCCGGACACTGCTGGGGAGCAGTACTTC. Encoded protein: CASSVPDTAGEQYF.

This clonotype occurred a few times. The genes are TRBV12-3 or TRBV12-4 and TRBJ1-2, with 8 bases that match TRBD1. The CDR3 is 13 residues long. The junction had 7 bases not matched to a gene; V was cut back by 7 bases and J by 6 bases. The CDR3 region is CASTWTGNHGYTF. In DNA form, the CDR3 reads TGTGCCAGCACTTGGACAGGGAACCATGGCTACACCTTC.

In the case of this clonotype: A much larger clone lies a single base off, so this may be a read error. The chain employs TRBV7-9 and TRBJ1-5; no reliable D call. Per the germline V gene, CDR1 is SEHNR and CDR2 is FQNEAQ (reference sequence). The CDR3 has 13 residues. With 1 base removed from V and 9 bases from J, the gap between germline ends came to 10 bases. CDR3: CASSLGLGRPQHF. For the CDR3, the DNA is TGTGCCAGCAGCTTAGGATTAGGTCGGCCCCAGCATTTT.

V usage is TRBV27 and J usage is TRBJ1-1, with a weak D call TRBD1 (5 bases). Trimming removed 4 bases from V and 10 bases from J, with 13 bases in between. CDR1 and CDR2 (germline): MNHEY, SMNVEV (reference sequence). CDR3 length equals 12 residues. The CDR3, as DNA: TGTGCCAGCAGTTCCACGGGGGGATCAGCTTTCTTT. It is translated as CASSSTGGSAFF.

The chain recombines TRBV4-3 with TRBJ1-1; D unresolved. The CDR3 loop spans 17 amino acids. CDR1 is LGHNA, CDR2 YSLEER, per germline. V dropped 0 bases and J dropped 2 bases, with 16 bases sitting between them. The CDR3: CASSQEEWGRVNTEAFF. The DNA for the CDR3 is TGCGCCAGCAGCCAAGAGGAATGGGGTCGGGTAAACACTGAAGCTTTCTTT.

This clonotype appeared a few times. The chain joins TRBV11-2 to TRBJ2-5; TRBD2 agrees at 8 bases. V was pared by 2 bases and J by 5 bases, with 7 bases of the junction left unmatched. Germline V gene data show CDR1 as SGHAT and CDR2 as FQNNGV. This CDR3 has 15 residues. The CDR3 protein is CASSLSRGGWETQYF. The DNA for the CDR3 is TGTGCCAGCAGCTTAAGTCGGGGGGGCTGGGAGACCCAGTACTTC.

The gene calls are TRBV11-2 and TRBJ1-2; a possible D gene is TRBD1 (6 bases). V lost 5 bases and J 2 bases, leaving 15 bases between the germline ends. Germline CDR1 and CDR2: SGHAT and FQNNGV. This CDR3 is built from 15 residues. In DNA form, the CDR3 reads TGTGCCAGCAGCCCGGGACAACTCTTGAACTATGGCTACACCTTC. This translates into CASSPGQLLNYGYTF.

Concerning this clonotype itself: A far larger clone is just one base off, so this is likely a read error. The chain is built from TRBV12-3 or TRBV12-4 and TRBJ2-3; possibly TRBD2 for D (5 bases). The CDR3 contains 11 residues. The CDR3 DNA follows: TGTGCCGGCAGCGGAACAGATACGCAGTATTTT. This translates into CAGSGTDTQYF.

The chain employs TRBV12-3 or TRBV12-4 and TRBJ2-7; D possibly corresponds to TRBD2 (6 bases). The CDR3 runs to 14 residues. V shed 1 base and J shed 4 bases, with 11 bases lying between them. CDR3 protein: CASSLVGGRYEQYF. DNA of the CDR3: TGTGCCAGCAGTTTAGTTGGGGGGAGGTACGAGCAGTACTTC.

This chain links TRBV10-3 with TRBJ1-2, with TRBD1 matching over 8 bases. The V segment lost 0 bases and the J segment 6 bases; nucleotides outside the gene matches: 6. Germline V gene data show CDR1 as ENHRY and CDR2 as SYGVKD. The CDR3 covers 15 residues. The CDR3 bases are TGTGCCATCAGTGAGTCGTCAGGGGGCAAGGATGGCTACACCTTC. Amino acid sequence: CAISESSGGKDGYTF.

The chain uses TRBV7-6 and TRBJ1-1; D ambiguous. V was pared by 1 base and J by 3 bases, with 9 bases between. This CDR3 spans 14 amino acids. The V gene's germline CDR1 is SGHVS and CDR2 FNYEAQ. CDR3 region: CASSLVAEDTEAFF. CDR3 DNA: TGTGCCAGCAGCTTAGTGGCGGAGGACACTGAAGCTTTCTTT.

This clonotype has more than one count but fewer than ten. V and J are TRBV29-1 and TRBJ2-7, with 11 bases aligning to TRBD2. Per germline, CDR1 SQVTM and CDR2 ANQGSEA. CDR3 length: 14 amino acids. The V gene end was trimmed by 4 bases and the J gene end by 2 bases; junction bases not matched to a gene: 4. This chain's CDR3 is CSVGTSGRAYEQYF. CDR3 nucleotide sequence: TGCAGCGTTGGCACTAGCGGGAGAGCCTACGAGCAGTACTTC.

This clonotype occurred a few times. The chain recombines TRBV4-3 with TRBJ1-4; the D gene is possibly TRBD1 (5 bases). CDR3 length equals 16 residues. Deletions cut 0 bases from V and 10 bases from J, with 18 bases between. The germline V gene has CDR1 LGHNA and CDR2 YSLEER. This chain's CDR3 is CASSQDAGILSGKLFF. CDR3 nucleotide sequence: TGCGCCAGCAGCCAAGATGCAGGGATCCTCTCTGGAAAACTGTTTTTT.

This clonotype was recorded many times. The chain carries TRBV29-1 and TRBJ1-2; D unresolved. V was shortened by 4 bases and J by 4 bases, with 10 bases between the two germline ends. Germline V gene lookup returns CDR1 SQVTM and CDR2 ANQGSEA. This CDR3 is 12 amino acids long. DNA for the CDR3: TGCAGCGTTGGAAGTAGGGTCTATGGCTACACCTTC. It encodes CSVGSRVYGYTF.

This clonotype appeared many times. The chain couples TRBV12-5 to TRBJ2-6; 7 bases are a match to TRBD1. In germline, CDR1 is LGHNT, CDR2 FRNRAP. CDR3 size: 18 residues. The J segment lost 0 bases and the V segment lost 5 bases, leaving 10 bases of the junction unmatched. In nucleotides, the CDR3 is TGTGCTAGTGGTCTATCCGGGACAGCAGACTCTGGGGCCAACGTCCTGACTTTC. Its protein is CASGLSGTADSGANVLTF.

CDR3 amino acids: CASSLVKGKLFF. For the CDR3, the DNA is TGTGCCAGCAGTTTAGTAAAAGGAAAACTGTTTTTT. The V call is TRBV28, the J call TRBJ1-4; D gene unclear. CDR1 is MDHEN, CDR2 SYDVKM, per germline. CDR3 size: 12 residues. The V end was cut by 2 bases, the J end by 10 bases, with 8 bases between.

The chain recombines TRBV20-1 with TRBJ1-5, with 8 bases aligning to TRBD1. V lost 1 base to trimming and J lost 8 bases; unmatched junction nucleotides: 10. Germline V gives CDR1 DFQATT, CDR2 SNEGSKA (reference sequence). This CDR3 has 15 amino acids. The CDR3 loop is CSARVRQGAVEPQHF. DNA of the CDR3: TGCAGTGCTAGAGTGAGGCAGGGGGCGGTGGAGCCCCAGCATTTT.

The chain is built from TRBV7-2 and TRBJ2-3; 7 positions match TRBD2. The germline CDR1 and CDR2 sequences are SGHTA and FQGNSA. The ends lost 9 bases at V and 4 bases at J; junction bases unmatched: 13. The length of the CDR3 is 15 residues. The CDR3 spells CASRTQGGSSDTQYF. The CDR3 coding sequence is TGTGCCAGTAGAACCCAGGGCGGGAGTTCAGATACGCAGTATTTT.

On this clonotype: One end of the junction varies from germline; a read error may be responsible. The CDR3 here is CVSQGTVRDYGYTF. CDR3 coding DNA: TGCGTCAGCCAGGGGACGGTCCGGGACTATGGCTACACCTTC. The chain carries TRBV4-1 and TRBJ1-2, with D maybe TRBD1 (6 bases). In germline, CDR1 is MGHRA, CDR2 YSYEKL. The CDR3 totals 14 residues.

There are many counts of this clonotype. The CDR3 here is CASSPKNYGYTF. For the CDR3, the DNA is TGTGCCAGCAGCCCAAAGAACTATGGCTACACCTTC. The rearrangement joins TRBV6-6 to TRBJ1-2; D remains unclear. This CDR3 comprises 12 residues. The germline V gene has CDR1 MNHNY and CDR2 SVGAGI (reference sequence). V lost 6 bases and J 2 bases, leaving 7 bases between the germline ends.

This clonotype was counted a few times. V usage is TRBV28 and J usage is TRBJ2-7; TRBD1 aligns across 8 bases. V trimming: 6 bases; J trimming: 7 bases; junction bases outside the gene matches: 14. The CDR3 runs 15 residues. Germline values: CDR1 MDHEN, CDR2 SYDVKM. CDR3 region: CASRDRGGGFSEQYF. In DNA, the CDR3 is TGTGCCAGCAGAGACAGGGGTGGGGGGTTTTCGGAGCAGTACTTC.

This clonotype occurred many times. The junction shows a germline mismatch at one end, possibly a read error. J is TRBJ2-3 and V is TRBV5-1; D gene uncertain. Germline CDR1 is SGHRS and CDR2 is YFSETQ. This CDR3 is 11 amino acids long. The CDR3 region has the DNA TGTGCCAGCAGCTCCACAGATACGCAGTATTTT. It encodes CASSSTDTQYF.

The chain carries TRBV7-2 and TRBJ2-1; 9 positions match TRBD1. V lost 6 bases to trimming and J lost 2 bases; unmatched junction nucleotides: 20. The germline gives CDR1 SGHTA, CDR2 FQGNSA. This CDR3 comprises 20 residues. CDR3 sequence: CASSTRLGTGRDFTYNEQFF. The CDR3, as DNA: TGTGCCAGCAGTACTCGGTTGGGGACAGGGAGGGACTTCACCTACAATGAGCAGTTCTTC.